The source of this T cell receptor beta chain is a study of PD-1 blockade in classical Hodgkin lymphoma. Study background: Nivolumab 3 mg/kg was given intravenously every 2 weeks. Study results and caveats: Baseline diversity was lower in partial responders and progressors than complete responders. Any patient who commenced nivolumab under 1 year after ASCT was excluded. TCR diversity rose significantly by C4D1 in CD4+ but not CD8+ cells.

Each of the patients experienced relapse following autologous stem cell transplantation, and their brentuximab vedotin exposure differed. Only in-frame clones appear in the TCRdb table, and some are missing; sequencing was by immunoSEQ multiplex PCR. The table lists about 14,000 clones, more than 75% of them singletons, with about 4.2% in the top ten. Germline CDR1 ENHRY, CDR2 SYGVKD. This CDR3 has 15 residues. V was clipped by 0 bases and J by 0 bases, with 6 bases between them. Comments on this clone: What it binds is unknown.

The sample here was peripheral blood mononuclear cells (PBMCs), taken at baseline. The clonotype comes from a human donor with classical Hodgkin lymphoma. The chain recombines TRBV10-3 with TRBJ1-3; the D is unclear. This CDR3 reads CAISESGSSGNTIYF. Written as DNA, the CDR3 is TGTGCCATCAGTGAGTCCGGGAGCTCTGGAAACACCATATATTTT.